Listed here are 9 T cell receptor beta chains from one sample, sequenced in a study of blood T cell repertoires in COVID-19. Assay: immunoSEQ multiplex PCR; the TCRdb copy retains only in-frame clones and omits some. The sample has tens of thousands of clones, less than 90% seen once. Sequencing was done on a sample of peripheral blood. These receptors were obtained from a man in his 60s with active or convalescent COVID-19.

The CDR3 DNA follows: TGTGCCAGCAGCTTCTCCGGGACTAGCGGGTACAATGAGCAGTTCTTC. Encoded protein: CASSFSGTSGYNEQFF. The chain links TRBV3-1 (or the pseudogene TRBV3-2) to TRBJ2-1; 12 bases map to TRBD2. Trimming took 5 bases from V and 4 from J; bases not matched to a gene: 6. There are 16 residues in the CDR3. Germline values: CDR1 LGHDT, CDR2 YNNKEL (reference sequence).

CDR3 in amino acids: CASSPVTTGNYGYTF. The CDR3 DNA reads as TGTGCCAGCAGTCCCGTCACAACAGGGAACTATGGCTACACCTTC. The V gene is TRBV6-5, the J gene TRBJ1-2, with D maybe TRBD1 (6 bases). Trimming took 5 bases from V and 2 from J, leaving 15 bases between them. This CDR3 contains 15 residues. Germline V gene lookup returns CDR1 MNHEY and CDR2 SVGAGI.

The gene calls are TRBV12-3 or TRBV12-4 and TRBJ1-2; a possible D gene is TRBD1 (6 bases). The CDR3 covers 13 residues. V was clipped by 3 bases and J by 8 bases, with 13 bases between them. CDR3 sequence reads: CASSFGTPLGYTF. CDR3 DNA: TGTGCCAGCAGTTTTGGGACACCTCTGGGCTACACCTTC.

The rearrangement joins TRBV27 to TRBJ1-4; 8 positions agree with TRBD1. The V segment lost 8 bases and the J segment 0 bases; nucleotides outside the gene matches: 5. Germline lookup yields CDR1 MNHEY and CDR2 SMNVEV (reference sequence). The CDR3 spans 15 residues. The DNA for the CDR3 is TGTGCCAGCCGGACAGGGATGGCAACTAATGAAAAACTGTTTTTT. It is translated as CASRTGMATNEKLFF.

The J gene is TRBJ1-1, the V gene TRBV30; the D gene is possibly TRBD1 (5 bases). The CDR3 loop spans 18 amino acids. Germline V CDR1 and CDR2: GTSNPN, SVGIG (reference sequence). V was cut by 4 bases and J by 4 bases, with 28 bases left in between. The CDR3 reads CAWNLSRGDFREVTEAFF. For the CDR3, the DNA is TGTGCCTGGAACCTAAGCCGAGGGGACTTCAGGGAGGTCACTGAAGCTTTCTTT.

This chain links TRBV7-2 with TRBJ1-5, with D hard to call. The CDR3 has 15 residues. Trimming stripped 0 bases from V and 2 bases from J, with 8 bases between. The germline V gene has CDR1 SGHTA and CDR2 FQGNSA. The CDR3 sequence: CASSLAVVGNQPQHF. CDR3 DNA sequence: TGTGCCAGCAGCTTAGCGGTGGTAGGCAATCAGCCCCAGCATTTT.

The genes are TRBV2 and TRBJ2-3, with TRBD2 matching over 7 bases. J was trimmed by 3 bases and V by 3 bases; bases with no gene match: 15. The CDR3 runs 18 residues. Germline V lookup: CDR1 SNHLY, CDR2 FYNNEI. The CDR3 reads CASSEDSEPGEGTDTQYF. CDR3 coding DNA: TGTGCCAGCAGTGAGGACTCAGAACCCGGGGAGGGTACAGATACGCAGTATTTT.

The chain combines TRBV3-1 (or the pseudogene TRBV3-2) with TRBJ2-2, with D tentatively TRBD1 (6 bases). Germline assignment: CDR1 LGHDT and CDR2 YNNKEL (reference sequence). The CDR3 sequence is 16 residues long. Trimming left V 1 base short and J 1 base short, with 10 bases between. This CDR3 is CASSQAGHLNTGELFF. The CDR3 coding sequence is TGTGCCAGCAGCCAAGCGGGACACCTGAACACCGGGGAGCTGTTTTTT.

CDR3 sequence (DNA): TGTGCCACCAGAGGGCTGACAACTAATGAAAAACTGTTTTTT. Translated, it gives CATRGLTTNEKLFF. The V call is TRBV19, the J call TRBJ1-4; unclear D gene. Germline V gene data show CDR1 as LNHDA and CDR2 as SQIVND (reference sequence). V was trimmed by 10 bases and J by 0 bases, leaving 12 bases between them. The CDR3 covers 14 residues.